The following is a TCR beta chain sequence with its context. The sample comes from a study of shared clonotypes between healthy human individuals. The germline V gene encodes CDR1 ENHRY and CDR2 SYGVKD. Trimming took off 0 bases at V and 6 bases at J, with 20 bases between the two ends. The CDR3 has 17 residues. Measured with immunoSEQ multiplex PCR; TCRdb has only the in-frame clones, and not every one. The data show approximately 2,300,000 clones, around 93% seen once. This receptor was taken from a man between 18 and 29 years old in good health. Some clones in this sample may be carry-over from other donors' samples. Sequencing was performed on naive CD4+ T cells from PBMCs. The subset is: CD45RA+ positively selected. The gene calls are TRBV10-3 and TRBJ1-1, with unresolved D. The CDR3 DNA reads TGTGCCATCAGTGAGTCGAAACTGGTTGGGAGTACCTCTGAAGCTTTCTTT. This sequence encodes CAISESKLVGSTSEAFF.